This T cell receptor beta chain was found in a study of blood T cell repertoires in COVID-19. Sequencing was performed with immunoSEQ multiplex PCR; in TCRdb, only in-frame clones are kept and a portion is missing. The table has tens of thousands of clones, over 70% seen once. The CDR3 covers 13 residues. Germline CDR1 and CDR2: SGHTA and FQGNSA. V trimming: 3 bases; J trimming: 3 bases; junction bases outside the gene matches: 2. The rearrangement links TRBV7-2 to TRBJ2-7, with 7 bases identical to TRBD1. Source material: peripheral blood. The origin of this receptor is a human donor with active or convalescent COVID-19. The donor label of this sample is uncertain. CDR3: CASSFGQVYEQYF. CDR3 nucleotides: TGTGCCAGCAGCTTCGGACAGGTCTACGAGCAGTACTTC.